The 16 T cell receptor beta chains reported below all come from one sample, sequenced in a study of early T cells in non-severe SARS-CoV-2 infection. MiXCR was run by TCRdb on the 5' RACE reads, yielding one entry per CDR3 protein. In the table there are nearly 70,000 distinct CDR3 sequences, 3.5% to 6% of which are singletons. The sequenced sample was whole blood, obtained at baseline. The source is an adult who was a healthcare worker with PCR-confirmed SARS-CoV-2 infection or an uninfected control (not recorded which). The donor label of this sample is uncertain.

This clonotype was detected ten times or more. This sequence joins TRBV4-1 and TRBJ2-1, with TRBD2 matching 16 bases. The CDR3 extends over 16 amino acids. Germline CDR1 and CDR2: MGHRA and YSYEKL. The ends lost 1 base at V and 7 bases at J; junction bases unmatched: 1. CDR3 protein: CASSQAGLAGGNEQFF. The DNA of the CDR3 is TGCGCCAGCAGCCAAGCGGGACTAGCGGGGGGGAATGAGCAGTTCTTC.

In this sample, this clonotype turned up many times. The genes are TRBV3-1 and TRBJ2-7; D is perhaps TRBD2 (6 bases). The V and J ends lost 1 base and 2 bases respectively, with 6 bases between them. This CDR3 is 13 amino acids long. The V gene's germline CDR1 is LGHDT and CDR2 YNNKEL (reference sequence). The CDR3 coding sequence is TGTGCCAGCAGCCAAGGCGGGGCCTACGAGCAGTACTTC. Amino acids: CASSQGGAYEQYF.

This clonotype was counted at least ten times. The CDR3 DNA sequence: TGTGCCAGCAGTGCTTCACCCGACCTGGATGAGCAGTTCTTC. Its translation is CASSASPDLDEQFF. J is TRBJ2-1 and V is TRBV6-1, with D uncertain. V was trimmed by 4 bases and J by 8 bases, leaving 15 bases between them. The CDR3 has 14 amino acids. Germline V gene data show CDR1 as MNHNS and CDR2 as SASEGT.

The chain carries TRBV18 and TRBJ2-3, with TRBD2 identical over 8 bases. In germline, CDR1 is KGHSH, CDR2 LQKENI. The CDR3 is 16 residues long. V shed 3 bases, J shed 1 base, and the junction held 6 bases outside the gene matches. The CDR3 region is CASSPMELAGTDTQYF. DNA for the CDR3: TGTGCCAGCTCACCCATGGAACTAGCGGGCACAGATACGCAGTATTTT.

At least ten counts were recorded for this clonotype. This chain links TRBV29-1 with TRBJ2-5; 9 nucleotides line up with TRBD2. V gave up 6 bases and J gave up 5 bases; unmatched junction bases: 7. Germline assignment: CDR1 SQVTM and CDR2 ANQGSEA. This CDR3 spans 13 amino acids. The CDR3 region is CSVLIAGDETQYF. The CDR3 nucleotides read TGCAGCGTCCTGATAGCGGGGGACGAGACCCAGTACTTC.

The chain is built from TRBV5-1 and TRBJ1-5; D uncertain. There are 11 residues in the CDR3. Trimming cost V 4 bases and J 8 bases, with 7 bases left between them. Germline loops: CDR1 SGHRS, CDR2 YFSETQ. CDR3 loop: CASSLEKPQHF. CDR3 DNA sequence: TGCGCCAGCAGCCTCGAGAAGCCCCAGCATTTT.

This clonotype was counted ten times or more. This chain connects TRBV6-1 to TRBJ2-1, with a weak D call TRBD2 (5 bases). The V gene lost 3 bases and the J gene lost 8 bases, with 11 bases spanning the gap. The CDR3 runs 13 residues. In germline, CDR1 is MNHNS, CDR2 SASEGT. For the CDR3, the DNA is TGTGCCAGCAGTGATCATAGGCGGGATGAGCAGTTCTTC. Its protein product is CASSDHRRDEQFF.

This clonotype was counted at least ten times. The chain recombines TRBV6-4 with TRBJ2-3; 8 bases are a match to TRBD2. Germline V gives CDR1 MRHNA, CDR2 SNTAGT. The trim removed 4 bases at V and 1 base at J, leaving 4 bases unmatched. The CDR3 runs to 15 residues. As DNA, the CDR3 is TGTGCCAGCAGTGCTGCGGGGGGTGGCACAGATACGCAGTATTTT. Its translation: CASSAAGGGTDTQYF.

The chain couples TRBV12-3 or TRBV12-4 to TRBJ1-2, with D possibly TRBD1 on 5 matching bases. Trimming left V 5 bases short and J 2 bases short, with 12 bases between. CDR3 length equals 14 residues. The CDR3 region has the DNA TGTGCCAGCAGTCCCGGGGGGGGGAACTATGGCTACACCTTC. This gives the protein CASSPGGGNYGYTF.

This clonotype was detected ten times or more. The CDR3 reads CASSLAGNTGELFF. CDR3 bases: TGTGCCAGCAGCTTAGCAGGGAACACCGGGGAGCTGTTTTTT. The chain links TRBV7-3 to TRBJ2-2; D remains unclear. V lost 2 bases and J lost 1, with 5 bases in between. The CDR3 spans 14 residues. The germline gives CDR1 SGHTA, CDR2 FQGTGA.

This clonotype was observed a handful of times. This chain joins TRBV4-1 and TRBJ2-7; D ambiguous. The V end was cut by 1 base, the J end by 0 bases, with 4 bases between. This CDR3 contains 13 residues. Germline loops: CDR1 MGHRA, CDR2 YSYEKL. The CDR3 DNA reads TGCGCCAGCAGCCAAGGCAGCTCCTACGAGCAGTACTTC. Translated: CASSQGSSYEQYF.

This clonotype was recorded at least ten times. This rearrangement joins TRBV5-1 to TRBJ1-4; no reliable D call. V was cut by 1 base and J by 2 bases, with 6 bases left in between. The CDR3 totals 14 residues. Germline values: CDR1 SGHRS, CDR2 YFSETQ. CDR3 sequence (DNA): TGCGCCAGCAGCTTGAATTGCACTAATGAAAAACTGTTTTTT. Translating it yields CASSLNCTNEKLFF.

This clonotype was counted at least ten times. The chain couples TRBV25-1 to TRBJ2-7; no clear D gene. Germline V gene lookup returns CDR1 MGHDK and CDR2 SYGVNS. V was shortened by 3 bases and J by 3 bases, with 3 bases between the two germline ends. This CDR3 is built from 11 residues. The CDR3 DNA reads TGTGCCAGCAGTGAGGTCTACGAGCAGTACTTC. Its translation is CASSEVYEQYF.

This clonotype was found many times. V usage is TRBV18 and J usage is TRBJ1-5, with D possibly matching TRBD1 (5 bases). Germline V CDR1 and CDR2: KGHSH, LQKENI. Trimming shortened V by 4 bases and J by 1 base, and 14 bases separated the two germline ends. This CDR3 comprises 16 residues. The CDR3 region is CASSRSQGSSNQPQHF. CDR3 nucleotide sequence: TGTGCCAGCTCACGCTCCCAGGGTAGCAGCAATCAGCCCCAGCATTTT.

This clonotype appeared many times. The chain joins TRBV10-3 to TRBJ2-1; TRBD2 agrees at 9 bases. Germline V gene sequence: CDR1 ENHRY, CDR2 SYGVKD. This CDR3 has 15 residues. With V trimmed by 3 bases and J by 5 bases, 5 bases remained unmatched. CDR3 coding DNA: TGTGCCATCAGTGAACGAGCGGGGGGTGACAATGAGCAGTTCTTC. It is translated as CAISERAGGDNEQFF.

This clonotype appeared many times. The genes are TRBV6-5 and TRBJ2-3; D possibly corresponds to TRBD2 (6 bases). The germline V gene has CDR1 MNHEY and CDR2 SVGAGI. Trimming took off 2 bases at V and 3 bases at J, with 12 bases between the two ends. CDR3 length equals 15 residues. CDR3 DNA: TGTGCCAGCAGTTACACGGGTGGGGGGACAGATACGCAGTATTTT. Its translation: CASSYTGGGTDTQYF.